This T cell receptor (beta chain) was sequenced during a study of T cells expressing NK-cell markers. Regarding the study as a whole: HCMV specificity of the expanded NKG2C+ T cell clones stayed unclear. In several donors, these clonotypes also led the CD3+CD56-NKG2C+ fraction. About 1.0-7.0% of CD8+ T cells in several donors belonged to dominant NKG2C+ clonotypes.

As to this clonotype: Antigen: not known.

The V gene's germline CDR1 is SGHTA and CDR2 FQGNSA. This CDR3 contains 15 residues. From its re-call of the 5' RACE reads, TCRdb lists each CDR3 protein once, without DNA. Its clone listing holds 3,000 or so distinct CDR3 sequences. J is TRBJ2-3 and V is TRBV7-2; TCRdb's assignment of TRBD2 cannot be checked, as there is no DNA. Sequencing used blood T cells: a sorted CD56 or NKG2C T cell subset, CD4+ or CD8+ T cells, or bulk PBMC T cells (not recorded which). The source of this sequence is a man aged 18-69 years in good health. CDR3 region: CASSLGLAGVDTQYF.